The 18 T cell receptor beta chains below come from one sample, sequenced in a study of T cell changes during pregnancy in multiple sclerosis. Clones were read by immunoSEQ multiplex PCR, and TCRdb kept only the in-frame ones, dropping some. The repertoire consists of some 80,000 clones, with 90% to 95% occurring once and the leading ten covering roughly 1.2%. This specimen consisted of peripheral blood, obtained in the second trimester of pregnancy. The source is a female donor with multiple sclerosis, enrolled in a pregnancy study.

This clone has at least ten counts. The chain carries TRBV6-6 and TRBJ2-7; the match to TRBD1 covers 9 bases. Germline CDR1 and CDR2: MNHNY and SVGAGI (reference sequence). The CDR3 sequence is 14 residues long. With 0 bases clipped from V and 3 bases from J, the junction kept 0 bases outside the gene matches. CDR3 in amino acids: CASSYSTGGYEQYF. CDR3 sequence (DNA): TGTGCCAGCAGTTACTCGACAGGGGGCTACGAGCAGTACTTC.

The chain employs TRBV29-1 and TRBJ2-7, with a possible D match to TRBD2 (6 bases). CDR3 length: 14 amino acids. V lost 1 base, J lost 0 bases, and 10 bases lay in between. Germline V gene sequence: CDR1 SQVTM, CDR2 ANQGSEA. For the CDR3, the DNA is TGCAGCGTTGAAGGGGACTCCAGCTCCTACGAGCAGTACTTC. Translated: CSVEGDSSSYEQYF.

CDR3 nucleotide sequence: TGTGCCAGCTCACAAAAAGAGGGATGGACCGGGGAGCTGTTTTTT. The encoded protein is CASSQKEGWTGELFF. V usage is TRBV18 and J usage is TRBJ2-2; tentatively, D is TRBD2 (5 bases). From germline, CDR1 is KGHSH and CDR2 LQKENI. The CDR3 has 15 residues. With 4 bases removed from V and 5 bases from J, the gap between germline ends came to 14 bases.

This sequence joins TRBV6-4 and TRBJ2-1; 7 nucleotides align to TRBD2. CDR1 MRHNA and CDR2 SNTAGT come from the germline V gene. This CDR3 has 16 residues. The V and J ends lost 5 bases and 0 bases, in that order; junction bases with no gene match: 7. The CDR3 DNA is TGTGCCAGCAGTCCTGGGGACTATCCCTCCTACAATGAGCAGTTCTTC. It translates to CASSPGDYPSYNEQFF.

This sequence joins TRBV5-1 and TRBJ2-3, with 7 bases identical to TRBD1. J was trimmed by 6 bases and V by 3 bases; bases with no gene match: 10. CDR1 is SGHRS, CDR2 YFSETQ, per germline. This CDR3 is 15 amino acids long. The CDR3 sequence is CASSSGTATVDTQYF. The CDR3 DNA follows: TGCGCCAGCAGCTCCGGGACAGCGACAGTGGATACGCAGTATTTT.

V is TRBV6-6 and J is TRBJ1-1; 7 nucleotides agree with TRBD1. After removal of 10 bases from V and 1 base from J, the junction contained 9 bases not matched to a gene. CDR3 length equals 14 residues. The germline V gene encodes CDR1 MNHNY and CDR2 SVGAGI (reference sequence). CDR3 residues: CATGARTGNTEAFF. DNA for the CDR3: TGTGCCACTGGGGCCCGGACAGGGAACACTGAAGCTTTCTTT.

The J gene is TRBJ2-3, the V gene TRBV5-4, with 9 bases lining up with TRBD2. With 1 base clipped from V and 7 bases from J, the junction kept 7 bases outside the gene matches. The CDR3 length is 15 residues. Germline lookup yields CDR1 SGHNT and CDR2 YYREEE (reference sequence). CDR3 DNA: TGTGCCAGCAGCTTGAAGCGGGAGGTAATACATACGCAGTATTTT. Translation gives CASSLKREVIHTQYF.

The genes are TRBV19 and TRBJ1-1; 8 bases fit TRBD1. The CDR3 runs to 14 residues. Germline V gene sequence: CDR1 LNHDA, CDR2 SQIVND (reference sequence). V shed 7 bases, J shed 4 bases, and the junction held 8 bases outside the gene matches. This CDR3 is CASNLDRAGTEAFF. The DNA for the CDR3 is TGTGCCAGTAATCTGGACAGGGCCGGCACTGAAGCTTTCTTT.

V gene TRBV4-3 combines with J gene TRBJ2-1; 8 bases line up with TRBD1. V trimming: 5 bases; J trimming: 2 bases; junction bases outside the gene matches: 20. CDR3 size: 20 residues. Germline lookup yields CDR1 LGHNA and CDR2 YSLEER. CDR3: CASSSDTAKNRGATYNEQFF. DNA for the CDR3: TGCGCCAGCAGCTCAGATACCGCCAAAAACAGGGGGGCTACCTACAATGAGCAGTTCTTC.

The CDR3 sequence: CASGLVLRNLGDRGQWVDNEQFF. CDR3 nucleotides: TGTGCTAGTGGTTTGGTACTTAGGAATTTGGGGGACAGGGGGCAGTGGGTAGACAATGAGCAGTTCTTC. The chain combines TRBV12-5 with TRBJ2-1; 12 bases map to TRBD1. After removal of 0 bases from V and 5 bases from J, the junction contained 23 bases not matched to a gene. The CDR3 totals 23 residues. Germline lookup yields CDR1 LGHNT and CDR2 FRNRAP.

Details on this clone: Without the conserved terminal phenylalanine or tryptophan, this CDR3 likely stems from a read error. The rearrangement uses TRBV20-1 and TRBJ2-7, with D uncertain. The germline CDR1 and CDR2 sequences are DFQATT and SNEGSKA (reference sequence). This CDR3 spans 11 amino acids. Deletions cut 2 bases from V and 4 bases from J, with 6 bases between. The CDR3 region has the DNA TGCAGTGCTAGACGAGGTTACGAGCAGTACCTC. Translating gives CSARRGYEQYL.

This chain uses TRBV2 with TRBJ2-3; 8 bases map to TRBD2. The CDR3 extends over 15 amino acids. Germline assignment: CDR1 SNHLY and CDR2 FYNNEI. V dropped 8 bases and J dropped 3; count of bases not matched to a gene: 10. CDR3 in amino acids: CASPGERESTDTQYF. The CDR3 DNA reads as TGTGCCAGCCCCGGGGAGCGGGAGAGTACAGATACGCAGTATTTT.

The chain carries TRBV30 and TRBJ2-1; D gene ambiguous. Germline V gene sequence: CDR1 GTSNPN, CDR2 SVGIG (reference sequence). The CDR3 spans 12 residues. Trimming shortened V by 2 bases and J by 7 bases, and 9 bases separated the two germline ends. CDR3 nucleotide sequence: TGTGCCTGGAGTAGTCTAGATAATGAGCAGTTCTTC. Its translation is CAWSSLDNEQFF.

The rearrangement links TRBV4-1 to TRBJ2-6; D remains ambiguous. From germline, CDR1 is MGHRA and CDR2 YSYEKL. The CDR3 runs 17 residues. V lost 0 bases and J 0 bases, leaving 9 bases between the germline ends. The CDR3 nucleotides are TGCGCCAGCAGCCAAGATCCTCAGTTCTCTGGGGCCAACGTCCTGACTTTC. This encodes CASSQDPQFSGANVLTF.

The CDR3 loop is CASSQGPGAFLGSYNEQFF. Written as DNA, the CDR3 is TGTGCCAGCAGCCAGGGACCGGGAGCTTTCCTCGGGTCCTACAATGAGCAGTTCTTC. This chain joins TRBV14 and TRBJ2-1; D might be TRBD2 (6 bases). The germline V and J ends were trimmed by 3 bases and 1 base, with 22 bases remaining between them. The germline V gene has CDR1 SGHDN and CDR2 FVKESK. This CDR3 contains 19 residues.

The chain is built from TRBV2 and TRBJ2-7; D call uncertain. V lost 10 bases to trimming and J lost 5 bases, with 12 bases between them. The CDR3 is made up of 11 amino acids. CDR1 and CDR2 (germline): SNHLY, FYNNEI. The CDR3: CAKRRNNEQYF. The CDR3 DNA sequence: TGTGCCAAAAGGCGGAACAACGAGCAGTACTTC. Variable domain in full (rest from reference TRBV2 and TRBJ2-7): EPEVTQTPSHQVTQMGQEVILRCVPISNHLYFYWYRQILGQKVEFLVSFYNNEISEKSEIFDDQFSVERPDGSNFTLKIRSTKLEDSAMYFCAKRRNNEQYFGPGTRLTVT.

This clone was detected only a few times. Here the CDR3 reads CASSEPGQGVRETQYF. In DNA form, the CDR3 reads TGCGCCAGCAGTGAACCGGGACAGGGTGTTCGAGAGACCCAGTACTTC. The rearrangement joins TRBV10-1 to TRBJ2-5, with 9 positions matching TRBD1. Germline CDR1 is WNHNN and CDR2 is SYGVQD (reference sequence). There are 16 residues in the CDR3. The J segment lost 4 bases and the V segment lost 3 bases, leaving 9 bases of the junction unmatched.

The genes are TRBV7-8 and TRBJ1-3; D is undetermined. Germline V gives CDR1 SGHVS, CDR2 FQNEAQ. Deletions cut 5 bases from V and 0 bases from J, with 11 bases between. The CDR3 has 15 residues. The CDR3 DNA reads as TGTGCCAGCAGCCCGCGTTGGTTCTCTGGAAACACCATATATTTT. It yields the protein CASSPRWFSGNTIYF.